This TCR beta chain was sequenced in a study of sequential checkpoint blockade in melanoma. Profiled with immunoSEQ multiplex PCR; TCRdb holds only in-frame clones, not every one. The sample has 1,500 to 2,000 clones, approximately 24% seen once; the top ten hold roughly 8.7%. Treatment: randomized to nivolumab then ipilimumab (arm A) or the reverse (arm B). This CDR3 has 13 amino acids. Trimming left V 6 bases short and J 4 bases short, with 13 bases between. This clonotype was sampled from a human donor with melanoma. The genes are TRBV23-1 and TRBJ2-7; D is perhaps TRBD1 (6 bases). TRBV23-1 is recorded as an ORF, its role being uncertain. The material was tumor tissue (inferred from file names), obtained from a patient given nivolumab and ipilimumab in sequence. The chain's CDR3 is CASSFWGPYEQYF. CDR3 bases: TGCGCCAGCAGCTTCTGGGGGCCATACGAGCAGTACTTC.